This T cell receptor beta chain was recorded in a study of cytomegalovirus exposure and HLA in healthy donors. Study overall: Early released data had about 85 million unique TCRs, all coming from HLA-typed donors.

General observations from the study: Looking again later, the authors saw that most CMV-associated TCR beta chains seemed HLA-restricted. Sequencing depth roughly uniform across donors was assumed in presence/absence analyses.

Details on this clone: The antigen is not known.

These donors counted as nominally healthy when sampled, but unrecorded immune exposures were likely. V lost 9 bases to trimming and J lost 3 bases, with 21 bases between them. CDR1 is MDHEN and CDR2 is SYDVKM in the germline V gene. CDR3 size: 15 residues. Primers: 60 Vbeta forward and 13 Jbeta reverse. Some clones are missing from TCRdb's copy, which holds only in-frame ones; the method was immunoSEQ multiplex PCR. This sample has 180,000 or so clones, with around 88% found just once. V gene TRBV28 combines with J gene TRBJ2-7; tentative D call: TRBD1 (5 bases). The sequenced sample consisted of PBMCs. The TCR originated in a young woman in good health and CMV-seronegative. CDR3 DNA sequence: TGTGCCAGTTGCCCCATGGGCATCCAGGGCTACGAGCAGTACTTC. The encoded protein is CASCPMGIQGYEQYF.